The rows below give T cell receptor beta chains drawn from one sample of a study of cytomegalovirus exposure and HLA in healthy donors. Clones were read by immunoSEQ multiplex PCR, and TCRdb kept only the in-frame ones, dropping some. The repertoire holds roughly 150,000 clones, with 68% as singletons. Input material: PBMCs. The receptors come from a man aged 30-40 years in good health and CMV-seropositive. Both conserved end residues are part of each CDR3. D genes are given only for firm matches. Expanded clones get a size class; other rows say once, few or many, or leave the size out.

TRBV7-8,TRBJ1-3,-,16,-,TGTGCCAGCAGCTTAGGGGGACATAGCTCTGGAAACACCATATATTTT,CASSLGGHSSGNTIYF
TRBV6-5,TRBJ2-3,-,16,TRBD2,TGTGCCAGCAGTTATCTAGCGGGAGCGACCACAGATACGCAGTATTTT,CASSYLAGATTDTQYF
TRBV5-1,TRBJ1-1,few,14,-,TGCGCCAGCAGCCCGGCGTCGGCGGGAACTGAAGCTTTCTTT,CASSPASAGTEAFF
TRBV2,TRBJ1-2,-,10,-,TGTGCCAGACAGGGTTATGGCTACACCTTC,CARQGYGYTF
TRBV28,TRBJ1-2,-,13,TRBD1,TGTGCCAGCACTAGCAGGGGGTTGGGCGGCTACACCTTC,CASTSRGLGGYTF
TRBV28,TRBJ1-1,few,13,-,TGTGCCAGCATTCAGGGCATGAACACTGAAGCTTTCTTT,CASIQGMNTEAFF
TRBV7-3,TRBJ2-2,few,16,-,TGTGCCAGCAGCTTAACACAGGTGGCGCAGGACGGGGAGCTGTTTTTT,CASSLTQVAQDGELFF
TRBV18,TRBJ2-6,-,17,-,TGTGCCAGCTCACCGAGGGACACCAACTCTGGGGCCAACGTCCTGACTTTC,CASSPRDTNSGANVLTF
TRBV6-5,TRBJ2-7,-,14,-,TGTGCCAGCACTAGCTTAACTAACTCCTACGAGCAGTACTTC,CASTSLTNSYEQYF
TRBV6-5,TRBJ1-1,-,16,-,TGTGCCAGCAGTTACTCGAACCGGGGGATGGGCACTGAAGCTTTCTTT,CASSYSNRGMGTEAFF
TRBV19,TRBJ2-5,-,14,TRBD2,TGTGCCAGTAGTGACCTGGGCGGGGGAGAGACCCAGTACTTC,CASSDLGGGETQYF
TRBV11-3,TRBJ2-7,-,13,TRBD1,TGTGCCAGCGCCGCAGGACAGGGCTACGAGCAGTACTTC,CASAAGQGYEQYF
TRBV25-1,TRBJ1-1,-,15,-,TGTGCCAGCAGTGATTCGGCCGGGAGAAACACTGAAGCTTTCTTT,CASSDSAGRNTEAFF
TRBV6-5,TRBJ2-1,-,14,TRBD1,TGTGCCAGCGCCGCCAGGGGGCTAAACAATGAGCAGTTCTTC,CASAARGLNNEQFF
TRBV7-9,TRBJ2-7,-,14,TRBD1,TGTGCCAGCAGCGCAGGACAGGGGGCCTCCGAGCAGTACTTC,CASSAGQGASEQYF
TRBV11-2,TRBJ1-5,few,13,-,TGTGCCAGCAGCCTACAGGGAGATCAGCCCCAGCATTTT,CASSLQGDQPQHF
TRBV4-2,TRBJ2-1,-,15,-,TGTGCCAGCAGCCAACCAACTGGGCACTACAATGAGCAGTTCTTC,CASSQPTGHYNEQFF
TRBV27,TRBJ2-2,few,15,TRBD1,TGTGCCCATACTCCGGGACAGACGAACACCGGGGAGCTGTTTTTT,CAHTPGQTNTGELFF
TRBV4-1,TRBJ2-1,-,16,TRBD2,TGCGCCAGCAGCCCTGTTAGCGGGCGACTCTACAATGAGCAGTTCTTC,CASSPVSGRLYNEQFF
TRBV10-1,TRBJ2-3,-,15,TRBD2,TGCGCCAGCAGCGGAGCGGGAGGGAAGAAAGATACGCAGTATTTT,CASSGAGGKKDTQYF
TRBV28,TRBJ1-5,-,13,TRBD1,TGTGCCAGCCGAGGGGGCTACAATCAGCCCCAGCATTTT,CASRGGYNQPQHF
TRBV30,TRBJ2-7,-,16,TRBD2,TGTGCCTGGAGTTCGCCGGGAGAGCGGGACTCCTACGAGCAGTACTTC,CAWSSPGERDSYEQYF
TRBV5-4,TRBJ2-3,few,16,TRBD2,TGTGCCAGCAGCGAACCGGGACTAGCGGGGGCAGATACGCAGTATTTT,CASSEPGLAGADTQYF